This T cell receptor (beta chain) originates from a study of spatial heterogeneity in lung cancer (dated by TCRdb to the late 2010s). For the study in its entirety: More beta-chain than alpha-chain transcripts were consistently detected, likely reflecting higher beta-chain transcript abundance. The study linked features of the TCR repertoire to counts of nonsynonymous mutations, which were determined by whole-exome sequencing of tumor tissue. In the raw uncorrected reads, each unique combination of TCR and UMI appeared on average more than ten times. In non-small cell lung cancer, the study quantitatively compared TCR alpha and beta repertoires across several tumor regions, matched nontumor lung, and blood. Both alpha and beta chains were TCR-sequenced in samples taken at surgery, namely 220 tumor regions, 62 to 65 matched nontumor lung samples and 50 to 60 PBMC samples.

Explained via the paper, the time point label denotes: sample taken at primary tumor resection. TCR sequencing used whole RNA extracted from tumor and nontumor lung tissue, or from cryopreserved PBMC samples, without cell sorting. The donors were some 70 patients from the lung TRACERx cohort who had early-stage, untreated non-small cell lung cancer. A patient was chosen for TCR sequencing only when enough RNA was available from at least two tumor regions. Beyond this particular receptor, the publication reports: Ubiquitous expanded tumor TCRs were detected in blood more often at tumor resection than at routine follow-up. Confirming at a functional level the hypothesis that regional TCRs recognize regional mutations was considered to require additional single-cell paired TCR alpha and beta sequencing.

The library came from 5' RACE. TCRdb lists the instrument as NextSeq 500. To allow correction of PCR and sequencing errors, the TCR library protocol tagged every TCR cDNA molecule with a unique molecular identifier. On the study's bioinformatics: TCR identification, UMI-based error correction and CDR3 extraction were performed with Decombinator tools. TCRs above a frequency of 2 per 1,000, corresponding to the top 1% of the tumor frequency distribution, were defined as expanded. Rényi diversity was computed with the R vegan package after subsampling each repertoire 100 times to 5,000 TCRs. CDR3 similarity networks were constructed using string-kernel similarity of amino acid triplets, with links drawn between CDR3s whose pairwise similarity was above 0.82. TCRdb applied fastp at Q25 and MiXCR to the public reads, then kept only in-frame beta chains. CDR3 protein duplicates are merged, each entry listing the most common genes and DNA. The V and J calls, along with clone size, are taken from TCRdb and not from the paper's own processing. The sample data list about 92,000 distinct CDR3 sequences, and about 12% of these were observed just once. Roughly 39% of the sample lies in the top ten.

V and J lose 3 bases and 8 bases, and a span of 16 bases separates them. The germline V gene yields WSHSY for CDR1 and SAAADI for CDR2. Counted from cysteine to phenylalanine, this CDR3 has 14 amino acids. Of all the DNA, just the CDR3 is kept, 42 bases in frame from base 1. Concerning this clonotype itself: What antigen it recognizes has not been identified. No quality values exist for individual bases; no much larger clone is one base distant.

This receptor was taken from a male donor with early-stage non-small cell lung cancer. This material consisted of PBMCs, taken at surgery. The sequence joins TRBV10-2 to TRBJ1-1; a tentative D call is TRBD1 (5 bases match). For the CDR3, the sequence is CASSDSRGGAEAFF. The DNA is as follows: TGCGCCAGCAGTGACTCTAGGGGAGGGGCCGAAGCTTTCTTT.